The clone carrying this T cell receptor beta chain was seen a single time. The CDR3 loop spans 12 amino acids. Trimming cost V 3 bases and J 5 bases, with 11 bases left between them. CDR1 DFQATT and CDR2 SNEGSKA come from the germline V gene (reference sequence). These data are taken from a study of control samples from healthy donors and cancer patients. Data came from immunoSEQ multiplex PCR; TCRdb stores just in-frame clones and leaves some out. The data show approximately 170,000 clones, almost 90% seen once. The sequence came from a woman aged 45-60 years in good health. The chain joins TRBV20-1 to TRBJ2-7; D remains unclear. Sequences were obtained from blood. The CDR3 protein is CSASELLDEQYF. The CDR3, as DNA: TGCAGTGCTAGTGAGCTTTTAGACGAGCAGTACTTC.